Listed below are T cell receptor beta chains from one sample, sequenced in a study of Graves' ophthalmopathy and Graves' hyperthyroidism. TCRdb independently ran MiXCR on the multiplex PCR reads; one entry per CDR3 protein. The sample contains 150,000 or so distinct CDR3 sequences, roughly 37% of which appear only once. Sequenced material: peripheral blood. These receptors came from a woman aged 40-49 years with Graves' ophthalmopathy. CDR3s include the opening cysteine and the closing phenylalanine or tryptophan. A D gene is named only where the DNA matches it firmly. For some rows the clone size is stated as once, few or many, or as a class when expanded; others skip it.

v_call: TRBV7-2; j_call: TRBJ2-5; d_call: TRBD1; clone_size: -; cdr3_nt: TGTGCCAGCAGCCACAACAGGGGGCCAGAGACCCAGTACTTC; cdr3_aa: CASSHNRGPETQYF
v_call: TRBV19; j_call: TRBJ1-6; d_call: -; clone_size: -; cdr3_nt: TGTGCCAGTAGCCTGGGGCGGACCTCCTATAATTCACCCCTCCACTTT; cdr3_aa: CASSLGRTSYNSPLHF
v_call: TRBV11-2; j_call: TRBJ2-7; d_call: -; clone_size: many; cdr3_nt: TGTGCCAGCAGCTCCCCCGGGTCAGACCCTTCGTTGGACGAGCAGTACTTC; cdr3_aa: CASSSPGSDPSLDEQYF
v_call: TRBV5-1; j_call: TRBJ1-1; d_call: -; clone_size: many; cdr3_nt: TGCGCCAGCAGCTTGGTTCTGGGGACCAACACTGAAGCTTTCTTT; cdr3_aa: CASSLVLGTNTEAFF
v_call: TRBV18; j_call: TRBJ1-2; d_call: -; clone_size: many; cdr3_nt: TGTGCCAGCTCACAAGGACAGTCTAACTATGGCTACACCTTC; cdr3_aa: CASSQGQSNYGYTF
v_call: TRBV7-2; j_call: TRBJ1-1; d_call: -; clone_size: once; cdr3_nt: TGTGCCAGCAGCTTTATGGGAGCTCGCACTGAAGCTTTCTTT; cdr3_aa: CASSFMGARTEAFF
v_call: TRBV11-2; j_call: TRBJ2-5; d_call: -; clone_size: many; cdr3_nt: TGTGCCAGCAGCTCTGAGACCCAGTACTTC; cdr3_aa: CASSSETQYF
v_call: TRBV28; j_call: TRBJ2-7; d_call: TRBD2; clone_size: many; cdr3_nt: TGTGCCAGCAGTCCGCATGCAGCGGGAGTCCACGAGCAGTACTTC; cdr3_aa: CASSPHAAGVHEQYF
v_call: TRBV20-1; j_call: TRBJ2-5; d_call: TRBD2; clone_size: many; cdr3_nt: TGCAGTGCCGAAAGGACTAGCGGGGGGATCCAAGAGACCCAGTACTTC; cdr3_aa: CSAERTSGGIQETQYF
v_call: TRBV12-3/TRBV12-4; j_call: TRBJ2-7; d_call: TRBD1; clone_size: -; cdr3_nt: TGTGCCAGCAGCCCCGGACAGGGGTCTGTCGAGCAGTACTTC; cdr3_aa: CASSPGQGSVEQYF
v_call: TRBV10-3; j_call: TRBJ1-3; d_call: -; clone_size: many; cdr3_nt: TGTGCCATCAGCTATAGTAGATCTCGAGGAAACACCATATATTTT; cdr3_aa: CAISYSRSRGNTIYF
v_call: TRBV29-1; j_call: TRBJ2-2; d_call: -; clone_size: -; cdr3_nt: TGCAGCGTGGAGAAGGGGGTTAGCGGGGAGCTGTTTTTT; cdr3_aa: CSVEKGVSGELFF
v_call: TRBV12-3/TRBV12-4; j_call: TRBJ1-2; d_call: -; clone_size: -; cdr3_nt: TGTGCCAGCAGTGTCAGGCCTGTCTATGGCTACACCTTC; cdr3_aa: CASSVRPVYGYTF
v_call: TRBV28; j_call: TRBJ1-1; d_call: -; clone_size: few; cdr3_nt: TGTGCCAGCAGTGTCACAGGGTATGAAGCTTTCTTT; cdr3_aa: CASSVTGYEAFF
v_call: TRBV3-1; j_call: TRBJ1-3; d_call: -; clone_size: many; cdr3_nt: TGTGCCAGCAGCCAACTCGATGTTAACTCTGGAAACACCATATATTTT; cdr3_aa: CASSQLDVNSGNTIYF
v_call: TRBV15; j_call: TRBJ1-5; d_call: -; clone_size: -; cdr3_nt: TGTGCCACCAGCAGAGAACGGTTCCAGCCCCAGCATTTT; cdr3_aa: CATSRERFQPQHF
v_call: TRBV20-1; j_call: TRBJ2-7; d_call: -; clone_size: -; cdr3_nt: TGCAGTGCTAGAGAACGTTACGAGCAGTACTTC; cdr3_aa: CSARERYEQYF
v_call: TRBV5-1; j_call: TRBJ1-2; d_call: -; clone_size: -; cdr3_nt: TGCGCCAGCAGCGGGTCGTCCTATGGCTACACCTTC; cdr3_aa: CASSGSSYGYTF
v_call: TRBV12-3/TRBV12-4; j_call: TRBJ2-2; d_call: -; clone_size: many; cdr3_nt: TGTGCCAGCAGTCTTTCTTGGGGCACCGGGGAGCTGTTTTTT; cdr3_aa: CASSLSWGTGELFF
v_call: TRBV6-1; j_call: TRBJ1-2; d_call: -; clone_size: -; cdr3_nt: TGTGCCAGCAGGGGGGACACCCGGGGCTATGGCTACACCTTC; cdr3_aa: CASRGDTRGYGYTF
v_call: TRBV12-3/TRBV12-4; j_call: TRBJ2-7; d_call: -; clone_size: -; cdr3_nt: TGTGCCAGCAGGGGACCAGGCGAGCAGTACTTC; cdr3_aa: CASRGPGEQYF
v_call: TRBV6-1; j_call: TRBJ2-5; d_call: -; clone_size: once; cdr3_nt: TGTGCCAGTTGGACTCAACAAGAGACCCAGTACTTC; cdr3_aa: CASWTQQETQYF
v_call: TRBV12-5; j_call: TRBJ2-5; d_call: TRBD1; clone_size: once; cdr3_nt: TGTGCTAGTGGTTCCGACAGGGGCCAAGAGACCCAGTACTTC; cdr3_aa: CASGSDRGQETQYF
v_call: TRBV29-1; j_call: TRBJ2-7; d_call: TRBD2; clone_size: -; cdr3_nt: TGCAGCGTGGGGACTAGCGGCTACGAGCAGTACTTC; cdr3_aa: CSVGTSGYEQYF
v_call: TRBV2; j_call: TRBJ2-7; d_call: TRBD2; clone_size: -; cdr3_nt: TGTGCCAGCTCGAGTACTAGCGGGACTGAGCAGTACTTC; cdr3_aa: CASSSTSGTEQYF
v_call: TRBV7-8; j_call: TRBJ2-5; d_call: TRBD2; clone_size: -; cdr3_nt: TGTGCCACCATGGAGGTCTATTTAGCGGGACTGGGAGAGACCCAGTACTTC; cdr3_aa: CATMEVYLAGLGETQYF
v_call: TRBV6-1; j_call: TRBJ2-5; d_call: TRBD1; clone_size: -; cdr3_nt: TGTGCCAGCACCCGTTCCGGGACAGGGAGTCAAGAGACCCAGTACTTC; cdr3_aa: CASTRSGTGSQETQYF
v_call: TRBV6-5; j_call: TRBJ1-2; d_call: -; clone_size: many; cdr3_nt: TGTGCCAGCAGTTACTCGGCTAACTATGGCTACACCTTC; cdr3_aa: CASSYSANYGYTF
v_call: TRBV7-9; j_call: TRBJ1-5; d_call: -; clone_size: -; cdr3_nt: TGTGCCAGCAGCTTATACATCGGCCAGCCCCAGCATTTT; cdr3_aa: CASSLYIGQPQHF
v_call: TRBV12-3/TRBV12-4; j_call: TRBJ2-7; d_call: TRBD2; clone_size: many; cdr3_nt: TGTGCCAGCAGTTCTAGCGGGGTTGCCTACGAGCAGTACTTC; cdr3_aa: CASSSSGVAYEQYF
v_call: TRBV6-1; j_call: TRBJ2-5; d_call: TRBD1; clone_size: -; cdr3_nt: TGTGCCAGCAGCTTGACAGGGGGGGAGCAAGAGACCCAGTACTTC; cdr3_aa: CASSLTGGEQETQYF
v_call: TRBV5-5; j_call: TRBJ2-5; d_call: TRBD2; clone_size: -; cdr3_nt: TGTGCCAGCAGCTTAAGTGGGACTAGTAACTTC; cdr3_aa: CASSLSGTSNF
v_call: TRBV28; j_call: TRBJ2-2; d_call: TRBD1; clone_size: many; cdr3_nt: TGTGCCAGCAGCACGACAGGGGGCCGGACCGGGGAGCTGTTTTTT; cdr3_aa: CASSTTGGRTGELFF
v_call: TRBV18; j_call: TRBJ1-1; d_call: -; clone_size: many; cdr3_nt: TGTGCCAGCTCACCACTTATATCCACTGAAGCTTTCTTT; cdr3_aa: CASSPLISTEAFF
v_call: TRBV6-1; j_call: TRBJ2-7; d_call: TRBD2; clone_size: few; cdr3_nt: TGTGCCAGCAGGTCGACTAGCGGACACTCCTACGAGCAGTACTTC; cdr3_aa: CASRSTSGHSYEQYF
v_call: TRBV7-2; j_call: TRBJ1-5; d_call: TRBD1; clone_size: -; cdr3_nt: TGTGCCAGCAGCTCGGGACAGGGGGGGAGTCAGCCCCAGCATTTT; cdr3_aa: CASSSGQGGSQPQHF
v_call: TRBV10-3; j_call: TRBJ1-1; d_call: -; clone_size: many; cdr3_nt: TGTGCCACTACTCCCCGGGATGTGAACACTGAAGCTTTCTTT; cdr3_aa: CATTPRDVNTEAFF
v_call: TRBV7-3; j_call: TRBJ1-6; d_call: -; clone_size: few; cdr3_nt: TGTGCCAGCAGCAAAGGACAGTATAATTCACCCCTCCACTTT; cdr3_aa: CASSKGQYNSPLHF
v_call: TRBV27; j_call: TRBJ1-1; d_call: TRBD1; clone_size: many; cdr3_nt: TGTGCCAGCAGTCAATTCTCAGGGGGCGTGAACACTGAAGCTTTCTTT; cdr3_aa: CASSQFSGGVNTEAFF
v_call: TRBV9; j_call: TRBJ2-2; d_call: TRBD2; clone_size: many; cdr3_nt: TGTGCCAGCAGCGTACTAGCGGAGACCACCGGGGAGCTGTTTTTT; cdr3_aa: CASSVLAETTGELFF
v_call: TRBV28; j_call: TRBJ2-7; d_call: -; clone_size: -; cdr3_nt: TGTGCCAGCAGTCTACACATGGAAGACTACGAGCAGTACTTC; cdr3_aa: CASSLHMEDYEQYF
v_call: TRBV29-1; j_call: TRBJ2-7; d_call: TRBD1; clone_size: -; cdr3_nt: TGCAGCGCGGAAGGGACAGGGACCTACGAGCAGTACTTC; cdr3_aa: CSAEGTGTYEQYF
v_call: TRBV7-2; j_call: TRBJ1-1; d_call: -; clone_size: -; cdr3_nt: TGTGCCAGCAAAATCCCAGGGCGTCCTGAAGCTTTCTTT; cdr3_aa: CASKIPGRPEAFF
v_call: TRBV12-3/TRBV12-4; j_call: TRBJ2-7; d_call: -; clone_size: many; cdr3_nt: TGTGCCAGCAGTTTGGAAGGCGGACCCTACGAGCAGTACTTC; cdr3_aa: CASSLEGGPYEQYF
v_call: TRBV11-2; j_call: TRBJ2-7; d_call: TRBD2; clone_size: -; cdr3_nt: TGTGCCAGCAGCTCCAGTAGACTAGCGGGAGGGCTTGAGCAGTACTTC; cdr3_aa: CASSSSRLAGGLEQYF
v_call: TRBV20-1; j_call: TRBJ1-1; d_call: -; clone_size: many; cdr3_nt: TGCAGTGCTAGACATACGGGCACTGAAGCTTTCTTT; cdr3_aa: CSARHTGTEAFF
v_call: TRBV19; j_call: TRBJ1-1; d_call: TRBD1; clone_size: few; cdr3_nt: TGTGCCAGTACTTTCGGAGGGGGCAGGATCATGAACACTGAAGCTTTCTTT; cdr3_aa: CASTFGGGRIMNTEAFF
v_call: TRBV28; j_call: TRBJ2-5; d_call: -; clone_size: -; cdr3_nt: TGTGCCAGCAGTTTAGGGAGTGGGACCCAGTACTTC; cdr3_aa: CASSLGSGTQYF
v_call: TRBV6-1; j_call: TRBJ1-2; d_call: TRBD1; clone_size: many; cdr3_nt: TGTGCCAGCAGGACCGGGACAGGGGTACCCTATGGCTACACCTTC; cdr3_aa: CASRTGTGVPYGYTF
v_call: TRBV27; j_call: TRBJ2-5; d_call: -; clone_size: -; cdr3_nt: TGTGCCAGCAGTTTATCGAGGGGGGAAGAGACCCAGTACTTC; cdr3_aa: CASSLSRGEETQYF
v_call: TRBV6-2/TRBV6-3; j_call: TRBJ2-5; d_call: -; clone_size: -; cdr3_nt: TGTGCCAGCAGGGGAGTTTGGGCCCCAGAGCCCGGAGAGACCCAGTACTTC; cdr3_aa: CASRGVWAPEPGETQYF
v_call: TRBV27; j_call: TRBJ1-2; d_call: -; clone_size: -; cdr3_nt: TGTGCCAGCAGTCCCCGGGGATCGCGGGACGGCTACACCTTC; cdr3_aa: CASSPRGSRDGYTF
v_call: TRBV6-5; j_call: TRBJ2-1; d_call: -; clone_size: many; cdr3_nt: TGTGCCAGCAGTTACTCGACCCGGAGTGATGAGCAGTTCTTC; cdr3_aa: CASSYSTRSDEQFF